The 32 T cell receptor beta chains given below trace back to one sample, sequenced in a study of Ad26.COV2.S vaccination and SARS-CoV-2 variants. Stated treatment: about 20 received Ad26.COV2.S at low or high dose, single or two shots; about 5 received placebo; per-sample allocation not given. At day 63 after the first vaccine or placebo injection, samples were drawn. Profiled with immunoSEQ multiplex PCR; TCRdb holds only in-frame clones, not every one. Altogether about 480,000 clones are present, roughly nine tenths being singletons, with the ten largest covering around 13%. The source was peripheral blood, collected in a trial of Ad26.COV2.S vaccine versus placebo. These receptors came from a person aged 18-65 years who received the Ad26.COV2.S COVID-19 vaccine or a placebo.

The chain links TRBV5-6 to TRBJ2-7, with D tentatively TRBD1 (6 bases). This CDR3 region has 14 residues. Trimming left V 0 bases short and J 9 bases short, with 16 bases between. Germline-derived CDR1 and CDR2 are SGHDT and YYEEEE. CDR3 bases: TGTGCCAGCAGCTTGGGGACAGATGATTCTGGGCAGTACTTC. This codes for CASSLGTDDSGQYF.

The chain joins TRBV18 to TRBJ2-3; no reliable D call. V dropped 3 bases and J dropped 4 bases, with 14 bases sitting between them. Germline assignment: CDR1 KGHSH and CDR2 LQKENI. There are 15 residues in the CDR3. CDR3 in DNA: TGTGCCAGCTCACCTTTACCCCGGAGCCCAGATACGCAGTATTTT. Encoded protein: CASSPLPRSPDTQYF.

This clone was counted once. The V and J genes are TRBV19 and TRBJ2-1; D may be TRBD2 (5 bases). Germline CDR1 LNHDA, CDR2 SQIVND (reference sequence). The CDR3 is 16 amino acids. The V and J ends lost 3 bases and 0 bases respectively, with 12 bases between them. As DNA, the CDR3 is TGTGCCAGTAGTATTATGTTCAGCGGCTCCTACAATGAGCAGTTCTTC. Translating it yields CASSIMFSGSYNEQFF.

This chain links TRBV10-3 with TRBJ2-2, with D maybe TRBD2 (6 bases). The V gene lost 6 bases and the J gene lost 4 bases, with 15 bases spanning the gap. The CDR3 spans 15 residues. Germline-derived CDR1 and CDR2 are ENHRY and SYGVKD. This chain's CDR3 is CAIRGGKGGTGELFF. The DNA of the CDR3 is TGTGCCATCAGAGGAGGGAAGGGTGGCACCGGGGAGCTGTTTTTT.

The chain couples TRBV9 to TRBJ2-3, with unresolved D. The V end lost 1 base, the J end lost 1 base, and 10 bases lay between the germline ends. CDR3 length equals 15 residues. Germline assignment: CDR1 SGDLS and CDR2 YYNGEE. The CDR3 nucleotides read TGTGCCAGCAGCGTAAACCCCTTAGGCACAGATACGCAGTATTTT. Translated: CASSVNPLGTDTQYF.

The chain has TRBV10-3 and TRBJ1-5; D might be TRBD1 (5 bases). The V gene's germline CDR1 is ENHRY and CDR2 SYGVKD. V was trimmed by 4 bases and J by 4 bases, leaving 11 bases between them. There are 14 residues in the CDR3. In nucleotides, the CDR3 is TGTGCCATCAGTGGGGGACGGCGAAATCAGCCCCAGCATTTT. It encodes CAISGGRRNQPQHF.

In its sample, this clone was seen once. The rearrangement links TRBV2 to TRBJ1-2; TRBD1 is a possible D gene (5 bases). This CDR3 region has 12 residues. V lost 6 bases, J lost 8 bases, and 13 bases lay in between. Germline V gene lookup returns CDR1 SNHLY and CDR2 FYNNEI. CDR3 region: CASRGTPGGYTF. The CDR3, as DNA: TGTGCCAGCAGGGGGACTCCGGGCGGCTACACCTTC.

The gene calls are TRBV3-1 (or the pseudogene TRBV3-2) and TRBJ2-2; the D is unclear. V was pared by 0 bases and J by 4 bases, with 9 bases between. The CDR3 loop spans 15 amino acids. Germline V gene data show CDR1 as LGHDT and CDR2 as YNNKEL (reference sequence). The chain's CDR3 is CASSQDGRITGELFF. DNA of the CDR3: TGTGCCAGCAGCCAAGATGGGCGCATCACCGGGGAGCTGTTTTTT.

The chain couples TRBV2 to TRBJ1-1; possible D gene TRBD1, 5 bases. CDR3 length: 13 residues. Germline V gives CDR1 SNHLY, CDR2 FYNNEI. The ends were cut back, 3 bases at V and 8 bases at J, with 13 bases in the middle. The CDR3 nucleotides read TGTGCCAGCAGTGAGGACAATTCGAGGGAAGCTTTCTTT. Protein product: CASSEDNSREAFF.

In its sample, this clone was seen a few times. The genes are TRBV7-8 and TRBJ1-6; D remains ambiguous. The germline gives CDR1 SGHVS, CDR2 FQNEAQ. Trimming stripped 0 bases from V and 1 base from J, with 10 bases between. The CDR3 covers 17 residues. The CDR3 sequence: CASSLAQAESYNSPLHF. In DNA form, the CDR3 reads TGTGCCAGCAGCTTAGCGCAGGCCGAGTCCTATAATTCACCCCTCCACTTT.

This chain uses TRBV29-1 with TRBJ2-7; 11 bases are shared with TRBD2. Germline CDR1 SQVTM, CDR2 ANQGSEA. J was trimmed by 6 bases and V by 7 bases; bases with no gene match: 8. The CDR3 covers 13 residues. The CDR3 sequence: CSAYTSGRAEQYF. CDR3 coding DNA: TGCAGCGCCTATACTAGCGGGAGAGCCGAGCAGTACTTC.

The chain carries TRBV5-4 and TRBJ1-2, with D maybe TRBD1 (6 bases). V was trimmed by 1 base and J by 4 bases, leaving 11 bases between them. CDR3 length: 14 amino acids. CDR1 and CDR2 from the germline V gene are SGHNT and YYREEE (reference sequence). CDR3 protein: CASSLKGGPYGYTF. The CDR3 bases are TGTGCCAGCAGCTTGAAGGGGGGACCCTATGGCTACACCTTC.

CDR3 bases: TGTGCCAGCAGCGTAAGAGCAGCGCCCCAAGAGACCCAGTACTTC. It translates to CASSVRAAPQETQYF. The chain recombines TRBV9 with TRBJ2-5; no clear D. This CDR3 spans 15 amino acids. Germline loops: CDR1 SGDLS, CDR2 YYNGEE. V was pared by 1 base and J by 1 base, with 11 bases between.

In regard to this clone: This sample also contains other DNA sequences that code for the same CDR3. The CDR3 DNA sequence: TGTGCCAGCAGCCAAGTACGTGGAAACACCATATATTTT. It specifies CASSQVRGNTIYF. The genes are TRBV3-1 (or the pseudogene TRBV3-2) and TRBJ1-3, with D unresolved. CDR3 length: 13 amino acids. Germline CDR1 and CDR2: LGHDT and YNNKEL (reference sequence). V gave up 1 base and J gave up 3 bases, with 4 bases separating them.

This chain joins TRBV19 and TRBJ2-3; weak D call: TRBD2 (6 bases). The CDR3 loop spans 16 amino acids. Germline values: CDR1 LNHDA, CDR2 SQIVND (reference sequence). V shed 3 bases and J shed 4 bases, with 17 bases lying between them. CDR3 DNA: TGTGCCAGTAGTATCGTGGCGGGGCAACCACCAGATACGCAGTATTTT. It codes for CASSIVAGQPPDTQYF. Together with reference TRBV19 and TRBJ2-3, the CDR3 gives the full variable domain: DGGITQSPKYLFRKEGQNVTLSCEQNLNHDAMYWYRQDPGQGLRLIYYSQIVNDFQKGDIAEGYSVSREKKESFPLTVTSAQKNPTAFYLCASSIVAGQPPDTQYFGPGTRLTVL.

The rearrangement joins TRBV29-1 to TRBJ2-7, with 9 bases lining up with TRBD1. This CDR3 region has 16 residues. Trimming took 5 bases from V and 2 from J; bases not matched to a gene: 13. Germline V gene data show CDR1 as SQVTM and CDR2 as ANQGSEA. The CDR3 reads CSVTGTGTIRAYEQYF. The CDR3 region has the DNA TGCAGCGTTACCGGGACAGGGACGATCCGGGCCTACGAGCAGTACTTC.

The chain employs TRBV9 and TRBJ2-2; D possibly corresponds to TRBD1 (6 bases). The germline V gene has CDR1 SGDLS and CDR2 YYNGEE. This CDR3 is 18 amino acids long. V shed 2 bases and J shed 5 bases, with 22 bases lying between them. The DNA for the CDR3 is TGTGCCAGCAGCGTTTCCAGCCGCCCGGGACAAGGGACCGGGGAGCTGTTTTTT. This sequence encodes CASSVSSRPGQGTGELFF. Looking up the rest from reference TRBV9 and TRBJ2-2 gives the full variable domain: DSGVTQTPKHLITATGQRVTLRCSPRSGDLSVYWYQQSLDQGLQFLIQYYNGEERAKGNILERFSAQQFPDLHSELNLSSLELGDSALYFCASSVSSRPGQGTGELFFGEGSRLTVL.

The genes are TRBV5-4 and TRBJ1-1; TRBD1 might be the D (6 bases). The germline V gene has CDR1 SGHNT and CDR2 YYREEE (reference sequence). Trimming left V 0 bases short and J 1 base short, with 16 bases between. This CDR3 has 17 amino acids. CDR3 sequence reads: CASSLEGGAARNTEAFF. The DNA for the CDR3 is TGTGCCAGCAGCTTGGAGGGGGGCGCGGCTAGGAACACTGAAGCTTTCTTT.

The gene calls are TRBV5-1 and TRBJ2-7; 8 bases map to TRBD1. V was pared by 2 bases and J by 6 bases, with 10 bases of the junction left unmatched. Germline V lookup: CDR1 SGHRS, CDR2 YFSETQ. The CDR3 totals 15 residues. DNA for the CDR3: TGCGCCAGCAGCTTTGGTCGGACAGGGAAGTTCGAGCAGTACTTC. Protein product: CASSFGRTGKFEQYF.

This clone was counted only a few times. The genes are TRBV24-1 and TRBJ2-5; 7 bases align to TRBD1. The CDR3 has 15 amino acids. The ends lost 4 bases at V and 5 bases at J; junction bases unmatched: 9. Germline CDR1 KGHDR, CDR2 SFDVKD. The CDR3 coding sequence is TGTGCCACCAGTGAGTTCAGGGGGTCGGTGGAGACCCAGTACTTC. Translating gives CATSEFRGSVETQYF.

The V call is TRBV2, the J call TRBJ2-5, with D unresolved. In germline, CDR1 is SNHLY, CDR2 FYNNEI. The germline V and J ends were trimmed by 7 bases and 6 bases, with 18 bases remaining between them. The length of the CDR3 is 14 residues. Here the CDR3 reads CASISLTGPKTQYF. DNA of the CDR3: TGTGCCAGCATATCATTGACCGGACCGAAGACCCAGTACTTC.

The chain is built from TRBV28 and TRBJ1-2, with 7 bases that match TRBD1. Germline CDR1 and CDR2: MDHEN and SYDVKM. Germline trimming cut 11 bases from V and 0 bases from J; bases unmatched to any gene: 12. CDR3 length: 15 amino acids. The CDR3 DNA reads as TGTGCCGCCAAAGTCGAGGGGGCCACTAACTATGGCTACACCTTC. Translated: CAAKVEGATNYGYTF.

V gene TRBV4-2 combines with J gene TRBJ2-1; D is ambiguous. CDR3 size: 16 residues. Germline CDR1 is LGHNA and CDR2 is YNFKEQ. With 4 bases removed from V and 2 bases from J, the gap between germline ends came to 15 bases. The CDR3 nucleotides read TGTGCCAGCAGCCCAACGGCGAGGATCGCCTACAATGAGCAGTTCTTC. Translating gives CASSPTARIAYNEQFF.

The CDR3 DNA reads TGCGCCAGCAGCCAATCCCCGGGCACCACTCTTGGCTACACCTTC. The encoded protein is CASSQSPGTTLGYTF. The chain couples TRBV4-3 to TRBJ1-2; D remains ambiguous. The CDR3 runs to 15 residues. Trimming cost V 2 bases and J 7 bases, with 17 bases left between them. Germline V CDR1 and CDR2: LGHNA, YSLEER.

V gene TRBV5-6 combines with J gene TRBJ2-6; tentative D call: TRBD1 (6 bases). This CDR3 contains 18 residues. Germline V CDR1 and CDR2: SGHDT, YYEEEE. V lost 6 bases to trimming and J lost 0 bases, with 19 bases between them. The CDR3 here is CASNPGDILPSGANVLTF. DNA of the CDR3: TGTGCCAGCAACCCCGGGGACATCCTCCCCTCTGGGGCCAACGTCCTGACTTTC.

The chain uses TRBV9 and TRBJ2-1; D is perhaps TRBD2 (6 bases). The germline V gene encodes CDR1 SGDLS and CDR2 YYNGEE. The V and J ends lost 2 bases and 9 bases respectively, with 15 bases between them. The CDR3 totals 14 residues. CDR3: CASSVMGGAGEQFF. DNA for the CDR3: TGTGCCAGCAGCGTTATGGGAGGAGCTGGTGAGCAGTTCTTC.

In regard to this clone: Other nucleotide sequences from this sample produce the same CDR3. V is TRBV11-2 and J is TRBJ2-2, with D possibly matching TRBD2 (5 bases). The CDR3 has 15 amino acids. Germline-derived CDR1 and CDR2 are SGHAT and FQNNGV. V shed 1 base and J shed 2 bases, with 8 bases lying between them. CDR3 DNA sequence: TGTGCCAGCAGCTTAGTTTGGACTAACACCGGGGAGCTGTTTTTT. The encoded protein is CASSLVWTNTGELFF. Combining the CDR3 with reference TRBV11-2 and TRBJ2-2 gives the whole variable domain EAGVAQSPRYKIIEKRQSVAFWCNPISGHATLYWYQQILGQGPKLLIQFQNNGVVDDSQLPKDRFSAERLKGVDSTLKIQPAKLEDSAVYLCASSLVWTNTGELFFGEGSRLTVL.

The chain recombines TRBV9 with TRBJ2-6; unclear D gene. Germline V gene lookup returns CDR1 SGDLS and CDR2 YYNGEE. This CDR3 is built from 18 residues. V was shortened by 4 bases and J by 4 bases, with 21 bases between the two germline ends. CDR3 protein: CASSPLGHPLEGANVLTF. CDR3 nucleotides: TGTGCCAGCAGCCCCCTTGGGCATCCGCTAGAAGGGGCCAACGTCCTGACTTTC.

The chain combines TRBV19 with TRBJ1-2; 10 nucleotides agree with TRBD1. The V gene's germline CDR1 is LNHDA and CDR2 SQIVND (reference sequence). This CDR3 comprises 15 residues. Unmatched junction bases numbered 7, after V lost 5 bases and J lost 4 bases. The CDR3 sequence: CASSADRGPGYGYTF. CDR3 in DNA: TGTGCCAGTAGTGCCGACAGGGGGCCGGGCTATGGCTACACCTTC. Using reference TRBV19 and TRBJ1-2 for the parts outside the CDR3, the full variable domain is DGGITQSPKYLFRKEGQNVTLSCEQNLNHDAMYWYRQDPGQGLRLIYYSQIVNDFQKGDIAEGYSVSREKKESFPLTVTSAQKNPTAFYLCASSADRGPGYGYTFGSGTRLTVV.

This rearrangement joins TRBV7-2 to TRBJ1-4, with a possible D match to TRBD1 (5 bases). Germline CDR1 reads SGHTA; CDR2 reads FQGNSA. V was clipped by 1 base and J by 8 bases, with 11 bases between them. The CDR3 is 14 residues long. CDR3 in DNA: TGTGCCAGCAGCTTAGAAGGGGACGGCGAAAAACTGTTTTTT. Encoded protein: CASSLEGDGEKLFF. Using reference TRBV7-2 and TRBJ1-4 for the parts outside the CDR3, the full variable domain is GAGVSQSPSNKVTEKGKDVELRCDPISGHTALYWYRQSLGQGLEFLIYFQGNSAPDKSGLPSDRFSAERTGGSVSTLTIQRTQQEDSAVYLCASSLEGDGEKLFFGSGTQLSVL.

This clone has a handful of counts. V gene TRBV30 combines with J gene TRBJ1-5; D not resolved. CDR3 length equals 13 residues. The V end was cut by 2 bases, the J end by 6 bases, with 11 bases between. Germline V gives CDR1 GTSNPN, CDR2 SVGIG (reference sequence). DNA for the CDR3: TGTGCCTGGAGTCAGCGGCGGGGTCAGCCCCAGCATTTT. Its protein is CAWSQRRGQPQHF.

This chain joins TRBV6-1 and TRBJ1-5; D gene uncertain. The CDR3 totals 13 residues. V lost 6 bases to trimming and J lost 6 bases, with 12 bases between them. Germline assignment: CDR1 MNHNS and CDR2 SASEGT. The CDR3 protein is CASRWAGAQPQHF. In nucleotides, the CDR3 is TGTGCCAGCAGGTGGGCAGGAGCTCAGCCCCAGCATTTT.